Following are 29 T cell receptor beta chains from one sample sequenced in a study of Ad26.COV2.S vaccination and SARS-CoV-2 variants. Clones were read by immunoSEQ multiplex PCR, and TCRdb kept only the in-frame ones, dropping some. The table lists about 350,000 clones, about 92% of them singletons. The sequenced sample was peripheral blood, obtained after recovery from COVID-19. The receptor set was obtained from a human donor who had recovered from COVID-19.

This rearrangement joins TRBV6-5 to TRBJ2-1; TRBD2 matches 13 bases. Germline values: CDR1 MNHEY, CDR2 SVGAGI. Trimming took 2 bases from V and 6 from J; bases not matched to a gene: 4. The length of the CDR3 is 16 residues. DNA for the CDR3: TGTGCCAGCAGTTACCCGGGACTAGCGGGACCCAATGAGCAGTTCTTC. Protein: CASSYPGLAGPNEQFF.

V gene TRBV6-5 combines with J gene TRBJ1-5; D unresolved. The CDR3 contains 13 residues. Trimming left V 0 bases short and J 5 bases short, with 5 bases between. The germline V gene encodes CDR1 MNHEY and CDR2 SVGAGI. The CDR3 DNA reads TGTGCCAGCAGTTACTCGATGGATCAGCCCCAGCATTTT. Translating gives CASSYSMDQPQHF.

The chain couples TRBV4-1 to TRBJ2-7, with 7 bases fitting TRBD2. From germline, CDR1 is MGHRA and CDR2 YSYEKL. V lost 1 base, J lost 2 bases, and 11 bases stayed unmatched. The CDR3 covers 17 residues. The DNA of the CDR3 is TGCGCCAGCAGCCAAGGAGGGAGGGGCTCGGCCGCCTACGAGCAGTACTTC. It translates to CASSQGGRGSAAYEQYF.

This chain links TRBV27 with TRBJ1-6; D is unresolved. Germline CDR1 is MNHEY and CDR2 is SMNVEV (reference sequence). The V end was cut by 3 bases, the J end by 4 bases, with 7 bases between. This CDR3 region has 14 residues. Here the CDR3 reads CASSLTEYNSPLHF. DNA of the CDR3: TGTGCCAGCAGTTTGACGGAATATAATTCACCCCTCCACTTT.

The chain has TRBV29-1 and TRBJ1-5; D possibly corresponds to TRBD1 (5 bases). Germline V CDR1 and CDR2: SQVTM, ANQGSEA. The CDR3 has 14 amino acids. V lost 0 bases and J lost 3, with 9 bases in between. The CDR3 loop is CSVEDRQFNQPQHF. The CDR3 DNA is TGCAGCGTTGAAGATCGACAGTTCAATCAGCCCCAGCATTTT.

As for this clone: This sample also contains other DNA sequences that code for the same CDR3. The chain employs TRBV29-1 and TRBJ2-2, with D hard to call. The germline CDR1 and CDR2 sequences are SQVTM and ANQGSEA. The CDR3 runs 11 residues. V gave up 4 bases and J gave up 1 base, with 1 base separating them. The CDR3 sequence: CSVGNTGELFF. The CDR3 DNA reads as TGCAGCGTTGGGAACACCGGGGAGCTGTTTTTT.

V and J are TRBV9 and TRBJ2-1; TRBD1 agrees at 7 bases. The germline V gene encodes CDR1 SGDLS and CDR2 YYNGEE. J lost 3 bases, V lost 3 bases, and 6 bases had no gene match. The CDR3 is 15 amino acids. The CDR3 loop reads CASSAPGTVYNEQFF. As DNA, the CDR3 is TGTGCCAGCAGCGCCCCCGGGACAGTCTACAATGAGCAGTTCTTC.

This clone was detected a few times. The rearrangement joins TRBV5-5 to TRBJ1-3; D unresolved. V lost 1 base, J lost 4 bases, and 6 bases lay in between. The CDR3 extends over 13 amino acids. Per germline, CDR1 SGHKS and CDR2 YYEKEE (reference sequence). Here the CDR3 reads CASSLYLGNTIYF. The CDR3 bases are TGTGCCAGCAGCTTGTACCTAGGAAACACCATATATTTT.

V and J are TRBV24-1 and TRBJ1-5, with D tentatively TRBD1 (6 bases). Looked up from germline, CDR1 is KGHDR and CDR2 is SFDVKD. The CDR3 is 18 residues long. Trimming removed 1 base from V and 7 bases from J, with 22 bases in between. The CDR3 DNA sequence: TGTGCCACCAGTGATTTCGCTCGGGGTTTCAGGGGATACCAGCCCCAGCATTTT. This translates into CATSDFARGFRGYQPQHF.

The gene calls are TRBV2 and TRBJ1-2; no clear D gene. The CDR3 has 15 amino acids. Trimming pared 6 bases from V and 4 bases from J, leaving 18 bases between. Per the germline V gene, CDR1 is SNHLY and CDR2 is FYNNEI. The CDR3 DNA reads TGTGCCAGCAGAGGTTCGGGTGGTGGGAGCTATGGCTACACCTTC. Protein product: CASRGSGGGSYGYTF.

The CDR3 nucleotides read TGTGCCAGCAGCTTGGGCGGGGGACTCGGAAACACCATATATTTT. Protein sequence: CASSLGGGLGNTIYF. The chain employs TRBV5-4 and TRBJ1-3; a weak D match, TRBD1 (5 bases). Germline V lookup: CDR1 SGHNT, CDR2 YYREEE (reference sequence). Trimming shortened V by 0 bases and J by 4 bases, and 11 bases separated the two germline ends. This CDR3 has 15 amino acids. Using reference TRBV5-4 and TRBJ1-3 for the parts outside the CDR3, the full variable domain is ETGVTQSPTHLIKTRGQQVTLRCSSQSGHNTVSWYQQALGQGPQFIFQYYREEENGRGNFPPRFSGLQFPNYSSELNVNALELDDSALYLCASSLGGGLGNTIYFGEGSWLTVV.

The count of this clone is one. This chain connects TRBV6-5 to TRBJ1-2; a weak D match, TRBD1 (5 bases). The CDR3 has 12 residues. Germline CDR1 reads MNHEY; CDR2 reads SVGAGI. Trimming cost V 6 bases and J 8 bases, with 13 bases left between them. CDR3 sequence: CASRSTDVGYTF. CDR3 DNA: TGTGCCAGCAGGTCGACAGACGTGGGCTACACCTTC.

Remarks on this clone: A much larger clone lies a single base off, so this may be a read error. At the DNA level, this CDR3 is encoded by other sequences in the same sample as well. This chain connects TRBV12-3 or TRBV12-4 to TRBJ2-2; D is ambiguous. V lost 4 bases and J lost 2, with 2 bases in between. The CDR3 spans 12 residues. The CDR3 DNA sequence: TGTGCCAGCAGTTCCAACACCGGGGAGCTGTTTTTT. It yields the protein CASSSNTGELFF.

This clone was seen a single time. The genes are TRBV9 and TRBJ2-3; 11 bases agree with TRBD2. Trimming cost V 3 bases and J 4 bases; bases outside gene matches: 13. The CDR3 is made up of 18 amino acids. CDR1 SGDLS and CDR2 YYNGEE come from the germline V gene. Here the CDR3 reads CASSAPGLAGGPADTQYF. The CDR3 DNA follows: TGTGCCAGCAGCGCTCCGGGGCTAGCGGGGGGCCCGGCAGATACGCAGTATTTT.

V gene TRBV7-8 combines with J gene TRBJ1-5; TRBD1 aligns across 10 bases. Trimming at V came to 5 bases and at J to 7 bases, leaving 5 bases not matched to a gene. This CDR3 is 14 amino acids long. Germline assignment: CDR1 SGHVS and CDR2 FQNEAQ. DNA for the CDR3: TGTGCCAGCAGCCAGGGACAGGGGCACCAGCCCCAGCATTTT. This sequence encodes CASSQGQGHQPQHF. Together with reference TRBV7-8 and TRBJ1-5, the CDR3 gives the full variable domain: GAGVSQSPRYKVAKRGQDVALRCDPISGHVSLFWYQQALGQGPEFLTYFQNEAQLDKSGLPSDRFFAERPEGSVSTLKIQRTQQEDSAVYLCASSQGQGHQPQHFGDGTRLSIL.

The CDR3 sequence: CASSLAKNTEAFF. CDR3 sequence (DNA): TGTGCCAGCAGCTTGGCTAAGAACACTGAAGCTTTCTTT. The rearrangement links TRBV11-2 to TRBJ1-1; D is undetermined. Per germline, CDR1 SGHAT and CDR2 FQNNGV. The CDR3 loop spans 13 amino acids. The V end lost 3 bases, the J end lost 1 base, and 6 bases lay between the germline ends.

The chain uses TRBV6-5 and TRBJ1-1; D unresolved. The CDR3 loop spans 10 amino acids. Germline lookup yields CDR1 MNHEY and CDR2 SVGAGI. V was pared by 6 bases and J by 4 bases, with 3 bases between. The CDR3 DNA reads TGTGCCAGCAGCCCCACTGAAGCTTTCTTT. Translation: CASSPTEAFF.

The V and J genes are TRBV2 and TRBJ1-5, with D possibly TRBD1 on 5 matching bases. V dropped 3 bases and J dropped 3 bases, with 12 bases sitting between them. This CDR3 comprises 15 residues. The germline V gene encodes CDR1 SNHLY and CDR2 FYNNEI. The CDR3 loop reads CASSEVAGYNQPQHF. The CDR3 DNA reads as TGTGCCAGCAGTGAGGTAGCAGGGTACAATCAGCCCCAGCATTTT.

This clone was observed a handful of times. The chain has TRBV5-6 and TRBJ1-6; possible D gene TRBD1, 6 bases. The germline V gene encodes CDR1 SGHDT and CDR2 YYEEEE. The CDR3 contains 15 residues. V lost 2 bases, J lost 6 bases, and 12 bases lay in between. CDR3 in DNA: TGTGCCAGCAGCTTAGGACAGCAGCTTAATTCACCCCTCCACTTT. It codes for CASSLGQQLNSPLHF.

V is TRBV3-1 (or the pseudogene TRBV3-2) and J is TRBJ2-3, with D perhaps matching TRBD1 (6 bases). Per germline, CDR1 LGHDT and CDR2 YNNKEL (reference sequence). The CDR3 length is 18 residues. With 6 bases removed from V and 1 base from J, the gap between germline ends came to 23 bases. The CDR3 loop is CASRQRVGDKEGTDTQYF. The CDR3 nucleotides read TGTGCCAGCAGGCAAAGGGTCGGGGACAAAGAGGGCACAGATACGCAGTATTTT.

CDR3 sequence reads: CASSLLAQRIQKETQYF. The DNA for the CDR3 is TGTGCCAGCAGTCTCCTGGCCCAAAGGATCCAGAAGGAGACCCAGTACTTC. This chain links TRBV6-6 with TRBJ2-5; no reliable D call. The CDR3 has 17 residues. CDR1 is MNHNY, CDR2 SVGAGI, per germline (reference sequence). The V end was cut by 5 bases, the J end by 5 bases, with 24 bases between.

The chain joins TRBV19 to TRBJ1-5; D ambiguous. The V and J ends lost 3 bases and 0 bases respectively, with 9 bases between them. This CDR3 has 15 amino acids. The germline V gene has CDR1 LNHDA and CDR2 SQIVND (reference sequence). The CDR3 DNA sequence: TGTGCCAGTAGTATCCGACCACATAGCAATCAGCCCCAGCATTTT. Its protein is CASSIRPHSNQPQHF.

This sequence joins TRBV12-3 or TRBV12-4 and TRBJ1-5; D uncertain. The CDR3 covers 12 residues. Trimming stripped 6 bases from V and 6 bases from J, with 9 bases between. The CDR3 loop reads CASSVGPQPQHF. CDR3 in DNA: TGTGCCAGCAGCGTGGGCCCTCAGCCCCAGCATTTT.

V gene TRBV6-2 or TRBV6-3 combines with J gene TRBJ2-1; the match to TRBD2 covers 8 bases. The trim removed 2 bases at V and 0 bases at J, leaving 15 bases unmatched. CDR3 size: 20 residues. Germline lookup yields CDR1 MNHEY and CDR2 SVGEGT. The CDR3 sequence is CASSYPGGAVPEGSYNEQFF. The CDR3, as DNA: TGTGCCAGCAGTTACCCCGGGGGGGCGGTACCGGAGGGCTCCTACAATGAGCAGTTCTTC.

J is TRBJ1-2 and V is TRBV19; no clear D. CDR1 is LNHDA, CDR2 SQIVND, per germline (reference sequence). The CDR3 is made up of 13 amino acids. Trimming shortened V by 3 bases and J by 7 bases, and 12 bases separated the two germline ends. The chain's CDR3 is CASSIGSQIGYTF. CDR3 bases: TGTGCCAGTAGTATCGGCAGCCAAATTGGCTACACCTTC.

The V and J genes are TRBV5-4 and TRBJ2-7, with a tentative D call TRBD1 (6 bases). CDR1 is SGHNT, CDR2 YYREEE, per germline (reference sequence). This CDR3 spans 13 amino acids. V lost 4 bases and J 1 base, leaving 9 bases between the germline ends. The CDR3 spells CASSLTGSYEQYF. The CDR3 DNA follows: TGTGCCAGCAGCCTGACAGGATCCTACGAGCAGTACTTC. Based on the CDR3 plus reference TRBV5-4 and TRBJ2-7, the full variable domain is ETGVTQSPTHLIKTRGQQVTLRCSSQSGHNTVSWYQQALGQGPQFIFQYYREEENGRGNFPPRFSGLQFPNYSSELNVNALELDDSALYLCASSLTGSYEQYFGPGTRLTVT.

This clone was seen a few times. The V and J genes are TRBV19 and TRBJ1-5, with D possibly TRBD1 on 5 matching bases. Trimming removed 6 bases from V and 7 bases from J, with 13 bases in between. Germline V gene lookup returns CDR1 LNHDA and CDR2 SQIVND (reference sequence). CDR3 length equals 13 residues. The CDR3 coding sequence is TGTGCCAGTAGCAGGGAAGGGGTGCAGCCCCAGCATTTT. It is translated as CASSREGVQPQHF.

CDR3 nucleotides: TGTGCCAGCAGCCAGGGGGCAGAGAATTCACCCCTCCACTTT. It encodes CASSQGAENSPLHF. V gene TRBV3-1 (or the pseudogene TRBV3-2) combines with J gene TRBJ1-6; TRBD1 might be the D (6 bases). V lost 3 bases and J 7 bases, leaving 10 bases between the germline ends. The CDR3 consists of 14 residues. The V gene's germline CDR1 is LGHDT and CDR2 YNNKEL (reference sequence).

J is TRBJ2-3 and V is TRBV9; TRBD2 matches 12 bases. The CDR3 totals 16 residues. V dropped 0 bases and J dropped 4; count of bases not matched to a gene: 3. Germline loops: CDR1 SGDLS, CDR2 YYNGEE. The CDR3: CASSVASGGAADTQYF. CDR3 sequence (DNA): TGTGCCAGCAGCGTAGCTAGCGGGGGGGCTGCAGATACGCAGTATTTT.